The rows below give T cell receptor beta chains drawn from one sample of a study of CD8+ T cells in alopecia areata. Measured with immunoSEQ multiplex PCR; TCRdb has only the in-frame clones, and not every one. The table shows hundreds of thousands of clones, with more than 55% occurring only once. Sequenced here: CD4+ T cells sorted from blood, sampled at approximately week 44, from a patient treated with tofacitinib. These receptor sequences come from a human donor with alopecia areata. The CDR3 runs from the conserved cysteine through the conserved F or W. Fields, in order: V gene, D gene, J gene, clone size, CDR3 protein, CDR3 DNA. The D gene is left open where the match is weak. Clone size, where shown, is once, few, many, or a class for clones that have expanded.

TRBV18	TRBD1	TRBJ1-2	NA	CASSPPTGFGYTF	TGTGCCAGCTCACCACCGACAGGGTTTGGCTACACCTTC
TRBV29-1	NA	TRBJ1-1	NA	CSARRGDGTEAFF	TGCAGCGCCCGAAGAGGGGACGGCACTGAAGCTTTCTTT
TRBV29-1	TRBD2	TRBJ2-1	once	CSGLAGGYNEQFF	TGCAGCGGACTAGCGGGGGGCTACAATGAGCAGTTCTTC
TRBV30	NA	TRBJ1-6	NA	CAWSLQRTNSPLHF	TGTGCCTGGAGTTTGCAACGGACCAATTCACCCCTCCACTTT
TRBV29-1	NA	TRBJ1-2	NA	CSVEQYNYGYTF	TGCAGCGTGGAACAGTACAACTATGGCTACACCTTC
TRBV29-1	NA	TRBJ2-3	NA	CSVRALYTDTQYF	TGCAGCGTCCGGGCCCTCTACACAGATACGCAGTATTTT
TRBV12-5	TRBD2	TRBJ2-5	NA	CASGPPGLAVNPQETQYF	TGTGCTAGTGGTCCGCCGGGACTAGCAGTTAATCCACAAGAGACCCAGTACTTC
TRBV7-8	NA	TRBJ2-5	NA	CASSQDGLETQYF	TGTGCCAGCAGCCAAGACGGATTAGAGACCCAGTACTTC
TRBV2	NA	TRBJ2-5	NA	CASSVRRAAETQYF	TGTGCCAGCAGTGTCCGCAGGGCGGCAGAGACCCAGTACTTC
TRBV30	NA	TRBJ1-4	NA	CAWRTQGSHEKLFF	TGTGCCTGGAGGACTCAGGGTAGTCATGAAAAACTGTTTTTT
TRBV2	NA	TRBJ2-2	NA	CASKDSSHTGELFF	TGTGCCAGCAAGGACAGTTCACACACCGGGGAGCTGTTTTTT
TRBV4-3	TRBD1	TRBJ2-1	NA	CASSQDQGAYNEQFF	TGCGCCAGCAGCCAAGATCAGGGGGCCTACAATGAGCAGTTCTTC
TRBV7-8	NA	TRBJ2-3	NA	CASSLGSSRTDTQYF	TGTGCCAGCAGCTTGGGTTCGAGCCGCACAGATACGCAGTATTTT
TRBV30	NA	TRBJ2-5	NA	CAWSRRREETQYF	TGTGCCTGGAGTCGTCGGAGGGAAGAGACCCAGTACTTC
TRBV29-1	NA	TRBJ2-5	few	CSVEGRAEAQYF	TGCAGCGTTGAGGGCAGGGCTGAGGCCCAGTACTTC
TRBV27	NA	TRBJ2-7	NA	CASSLLGVNEQYF	TGTGCCAGCAGTTTATTAGGCGTGAACGAGCAGTACTTC
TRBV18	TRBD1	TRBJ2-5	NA	CASSPPIGQGGVGETQYF	TGTGCCAGCTCACCACCGATCGGACAGGGAGGAGTAGGAGAGACCCAGTACTTC
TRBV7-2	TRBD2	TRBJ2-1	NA	CASSYQRGGRNEQFF	TGTGCCAGCAGCTACCAGCGGGGGGGCCGCAATGAGCAGTTCTTC
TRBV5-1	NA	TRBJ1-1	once	CASSLEPLRETEAFF	TGCGCCAGCAGCTTGGAACCATTAAGGGAGACTGAAGCTTTCTTT
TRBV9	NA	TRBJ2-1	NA	CASSVVRNEQFF	TGTGCCAGCAGCGTAGTTAGAAATGAGCAGTTCTTC
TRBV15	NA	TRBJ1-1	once	CATSRDPRGPQTEAFF	TGTGCCACCAGCAGAGATCCAAGGGGTCCGCAGACTGAAGCTTTCTTT
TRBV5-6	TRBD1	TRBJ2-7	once	CASSLPRDRGRREQYF	TGTGCCAGCAGCTTACCCCGGGACAGGGGGCGACGCGAGCAGTACTTC
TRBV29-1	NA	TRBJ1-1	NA	CSVEGYTEAFF	TGCAGCGTTGAAGGTTACACTGAAGCTTTCTTT
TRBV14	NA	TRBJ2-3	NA	CASKGGLSTDTQYF	TGTGCCAGCAAGGGGGGGTTAAGCACAGATACGCAGTATTTT
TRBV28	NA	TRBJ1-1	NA	CASSSTAVNTEAFF	TGTGCCAGCAGTTCCACTGCGGTGAACACTGAAGCTTTCTTT
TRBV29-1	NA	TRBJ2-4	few	CSVEGGDIQYF	TGCAGCGTTGAGGGGGGAGACATTCAGTACTTC
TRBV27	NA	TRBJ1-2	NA	CASKGSGDLGGYTF	TGTGCCAGCAAAGGGTCGGGTGACCTCGGAGGCTACACCTTC
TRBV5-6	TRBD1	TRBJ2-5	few	CASSSDSRGQETQYF	TGTGCCAGCAGCTCGGATTCCAGGGGGCAAGAGACCCAGTACTTC
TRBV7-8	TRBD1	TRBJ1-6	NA	CASSLGTTGNSPLHF	TGTGCCAGCAGCTTGGGGACGACAGGGAATTCACCCCTCCACTTT
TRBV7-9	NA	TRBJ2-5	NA	CASSPSKETQYF	TGTGCCAGCAGCCCCTCCAAAGAGACCCAGTACTTC
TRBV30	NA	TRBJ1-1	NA	CAWSKGAEAFF	TGTGCCTGGAGTAAAGGGGCTGAAGCTTTCTTT
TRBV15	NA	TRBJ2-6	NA	CATGRSGANVLTF	TGTGCCACCGGCCGCTCTGGGGCCAACGTCCTGACTTTC
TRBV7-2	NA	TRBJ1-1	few	CASSSYPLRSEAFF	TGTGCCAGCAGCTCGTACCCCTTACGTTCTGAAGCTTTCTTT
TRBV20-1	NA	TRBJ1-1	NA	CSARSMTDAFF	TGCAGTGCTAGAAGCATGACAGATGCTTTCTTT
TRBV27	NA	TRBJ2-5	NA	CASSSLIQETQYF	TGTGCCAGCAGTTCGCTTATACAAGAGACCCAGTACTTC
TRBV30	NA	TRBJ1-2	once	CAWSPRRNGYTF	TGTGCCTGGAGCCCCAGGCGGAATGGCTACACCTTC
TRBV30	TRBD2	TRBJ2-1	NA	CAWIRTSPRDEQFF	TGTGCCTGGATTAGGACTAGCCCCCGGGATGAGCAGTTCTTC
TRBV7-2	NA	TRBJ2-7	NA	CASSSDRMYEQYF	TGTGCCAGCAGCTCAGACAGGATGTACGAGCAGTACTTC
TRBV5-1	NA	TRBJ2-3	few	CASSLETRTDTQYF	TGCGCCAGCAGCTTGGAGACTCGCACAGATACGCAGTATTTT
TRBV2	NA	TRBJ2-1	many	CASSEAIQRAFF	TGTGCCAGCAGTGAAGCAATCCAGCGCGCGTTCTTC
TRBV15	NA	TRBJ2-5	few	CATSRDSEYGGTQYF	TGTGCCACCAGCAGAGATTCAGAGTATGGCGGGACCCAGTACTTC
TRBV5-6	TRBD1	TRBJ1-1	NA	CASSLGAGQGYTEAFF	TGTGCCAGCAGCTTGGGAGCGGGACAGGGCTATACTGAAGCTTTCTTT
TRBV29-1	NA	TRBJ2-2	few	CSVMDRTNTGELFF	TGCAGCGTTATGGATAGGACGAACACCGGGGAGCTGTTTTTT
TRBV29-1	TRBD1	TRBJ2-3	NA	CSVRSTGGTDTQYF	TGCAGCGTCCGAAGTACAGGGGGCACAGATACGCAGTATTTT
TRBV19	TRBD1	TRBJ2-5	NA	CASSSGTGGKLTQYF	TGTGCCAGTAGTTCCGGGACAGGGGGGAAACTGACCCAGTACTTC
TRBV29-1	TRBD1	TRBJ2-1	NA	CSASTGGAYNEQFF	TGCAGCGCTTCGACAGGGGGCGCCTACAATGAGCAGTTCTTC
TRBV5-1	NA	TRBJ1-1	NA	CASSLDRRANTEAFF	TGCGCCAGCAGCTTGGACAGGCGGGCGAACACTGAAGCTTTCTTT
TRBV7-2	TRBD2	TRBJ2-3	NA	CASSLESLAGDTQYF	TGTGCCAGCAGTCTAGAGTCACTAGCGGGGGATACGCAGTATTTT
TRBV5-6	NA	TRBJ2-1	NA	CASSLASGNEQFF	TGTGCCAGCAGCTTGGCCTCTGGGAATGAGCAGTTCTTC
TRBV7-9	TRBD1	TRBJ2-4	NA	CASSSTGGFKNIQYF	TGTGCCAGCAGCTCGACAGGGGGGTTCAAAAACATTCAGTACTTC
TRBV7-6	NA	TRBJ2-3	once	CASSLLSLTDTQYF	TGTGCCAGCAGCTTACTTTCGCTCACAGATACGCAGTATTTT
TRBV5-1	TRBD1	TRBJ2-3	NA	CASSLSPQFLRGNPTDTQYF	TGCGCCAGCAGCTTGTCCCCCCAATTTCTCAGGGGGAATCCCACAGATACGCAGTATTTT
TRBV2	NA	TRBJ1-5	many	CASSSDTNQPQHF	TGTGCCAGCAGTTCGGACACGAATCAGCCCCAGCATTTT
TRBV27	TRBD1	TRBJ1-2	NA	CASSFRQGTYGYTF	TGTGCCAGCAGTTTTAGACAGGGGACCTATGGCTACACCTTC
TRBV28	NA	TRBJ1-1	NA	CASSLLQNTEAFF	TGTGCCAGCAGTTTGTTACAGAACACTGAAGCTTTCTTT